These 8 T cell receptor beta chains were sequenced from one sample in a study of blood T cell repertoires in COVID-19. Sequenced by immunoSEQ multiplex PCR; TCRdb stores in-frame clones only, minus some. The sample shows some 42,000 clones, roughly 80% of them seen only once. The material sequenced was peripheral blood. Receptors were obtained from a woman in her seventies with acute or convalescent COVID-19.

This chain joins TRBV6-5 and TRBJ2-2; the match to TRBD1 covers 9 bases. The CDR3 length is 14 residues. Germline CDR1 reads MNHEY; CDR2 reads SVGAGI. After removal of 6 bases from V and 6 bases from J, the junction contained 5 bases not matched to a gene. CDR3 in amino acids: CASRRDRASGELFF. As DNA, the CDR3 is TGTGCCAGCAGACGGGACAGGGCATCCGGGGAGCTGTTTTTT.

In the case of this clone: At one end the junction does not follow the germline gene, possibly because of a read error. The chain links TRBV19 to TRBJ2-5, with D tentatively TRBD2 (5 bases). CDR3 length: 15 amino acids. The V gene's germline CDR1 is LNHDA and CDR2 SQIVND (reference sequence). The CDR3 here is CASRIGPSREETQYF. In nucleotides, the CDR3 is TGTGCCAGTAGGATAGGTCCTAGCAGAGAAGAGACCCAGTACTTC.

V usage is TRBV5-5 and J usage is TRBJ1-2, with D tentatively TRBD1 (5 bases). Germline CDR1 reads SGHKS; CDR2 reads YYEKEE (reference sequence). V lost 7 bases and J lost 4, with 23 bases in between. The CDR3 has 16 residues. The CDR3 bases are TGTGCCAGCGCCTTGGGGCTAGTAGGGGCAGCCTATGGCTACACCTTC. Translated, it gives CASALGLVGAAYGYTF.

As DNA, the CDR3 is TGTGCCAGCTCACCACTGAAAGATCCCGGGTCGGCTTTCTTT. The encoded protein is CASSPLKDPGSAFF. The rearrangement uses TRBV18 and TRBJ1-1; no clear D gene. With 1 base removed from V and 11 bases from J, the gap between germline ends came to 17 bases. Germline V gene lookup returns CDR1 KGHSH and CDR2 LQKENI. The CDR3 spans 14 residues.

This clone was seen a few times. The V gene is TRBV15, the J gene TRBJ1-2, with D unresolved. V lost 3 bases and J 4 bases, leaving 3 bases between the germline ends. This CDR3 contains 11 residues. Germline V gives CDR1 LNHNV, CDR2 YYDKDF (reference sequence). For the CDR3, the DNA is TGTGCCACCAGCAGCGGCTATGGCTACACCTTC. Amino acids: CATSSGYGYTF.

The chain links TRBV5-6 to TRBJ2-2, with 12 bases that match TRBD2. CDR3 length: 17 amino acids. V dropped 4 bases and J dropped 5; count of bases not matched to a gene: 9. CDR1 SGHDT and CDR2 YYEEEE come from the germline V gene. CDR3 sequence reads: CASSPLAGGLGTGELFF. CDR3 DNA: TGTGCCAGCAGCCCCCTAGCGGGGGGGCTGGGAACCGGGGAGCTGTTTTTT.

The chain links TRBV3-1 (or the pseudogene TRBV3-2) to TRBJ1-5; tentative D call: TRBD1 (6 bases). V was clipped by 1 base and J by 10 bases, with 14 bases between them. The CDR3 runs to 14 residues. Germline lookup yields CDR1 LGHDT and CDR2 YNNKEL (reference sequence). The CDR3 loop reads CASSQGDRFEPQHF. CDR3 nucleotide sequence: TGTGCCAGCAGCCAAGGCGACAGGTTCGAACCCCAGCATTTT.

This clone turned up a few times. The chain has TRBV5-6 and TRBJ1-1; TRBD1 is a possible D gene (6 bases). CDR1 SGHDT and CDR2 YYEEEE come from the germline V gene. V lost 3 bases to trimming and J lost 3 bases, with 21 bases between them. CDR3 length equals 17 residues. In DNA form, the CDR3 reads TGTGCCAGCAGCTATAGAACAGGGTCTACTTTGGACACTGAAGCTTTCTTT. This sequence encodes CASSYRTGSTLDTEAFF.